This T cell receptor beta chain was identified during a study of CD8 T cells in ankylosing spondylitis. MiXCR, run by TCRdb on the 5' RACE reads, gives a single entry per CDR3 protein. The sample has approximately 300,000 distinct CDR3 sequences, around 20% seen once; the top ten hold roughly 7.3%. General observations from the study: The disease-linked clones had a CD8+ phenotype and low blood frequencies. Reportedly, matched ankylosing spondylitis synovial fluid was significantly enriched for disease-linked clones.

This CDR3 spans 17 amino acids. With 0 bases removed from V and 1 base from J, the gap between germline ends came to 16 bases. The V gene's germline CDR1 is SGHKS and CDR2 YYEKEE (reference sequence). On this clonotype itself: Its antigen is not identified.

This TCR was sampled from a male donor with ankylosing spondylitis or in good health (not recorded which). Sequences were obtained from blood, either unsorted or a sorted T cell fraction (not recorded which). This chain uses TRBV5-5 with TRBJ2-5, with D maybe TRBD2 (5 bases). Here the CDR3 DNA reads TGTGCCAGCAGCTTGGTCCGAACCGCGAGCGGCCAAGAGACCCAGTACTTC. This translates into CASSLVRTASGQETQYF.